This T cell receptor (beta chain) was sequenced during a study of T cell responses to AZD1222 COVID-19 vaccine. General study results and limits: Spike-spanning, vaccine-associated CD4 TCRs were dominant at 160-218 and 743-854. It should be noted that donors were predominantly white British and more often female, and clonal diversity was possibly underestimated. Spike-specific TCR breadth and depth grew following two AZD1222 doses. Repertoires were obtained solely post-peak T cell response.

With 6 bases removed from V and 2 bases from J, the gap between germline ends came to 8 bases. CDR1 MNHEY and CDR2 SVGAGI come from the germline V gene. The CDR3 length is 14 residues. Only in-frame clones appear in the TCRdb table, and some are missing; sequencing was by immunoSEQ multiplex PCR. The sample holds roughly 100,000 clones, approximately 91% seen once. For this clone: Its antigen is undetermined.

The source is an adult who received the AZD1222 COVID-19 vaccine. The J gene is TRBJ1-6, the V gene TRBV6-5; D is unresolved. Sequencing used peripheral blood, obtained 28 days after the second AZD1222 dose. In DNA, the CDR3 is TGTGCCAGCAGCGCCATCGCCTATAATTCACCCCTCCACTTT. As protein: CASSAIAYNSPLHF.